Listed below are T cell receptor beta chains from one sample, sequenced in a study of beta chain features in type 1 diabetes. The repertoire was sequenced with immunoSEQ multiplex PCR; TCRdb's copy has only in-frame clones and lacks some. The sample holds 900,000 or so clones; roughly 15% are singletons and the top ten take 0.02% to 0.025%. Sequencing was done on a sample of naive CD4+ T cells from blood. The source of these receptors is a woman younger than 30 in good health. CDR3s include the opening cysteine and the closing phenylalanine or tryptophan. The D gene is left open where the match is weak. Only part of the rows carry a size: once, few, many, or a class if the clone is expanded.

J,V,D,size,CDR3,DNA
TRBJ1-1,TRBV6-5,NA,NA,CASSIRETSNTEAFF,TGTGCCAGCAGTATCCGAGAGACTTCGAACACTGAAGCTTTCTTT
TRBJ2-7,TRBV27,NA,NA,CASSIRDSSYEQYF,TGTGCCAGCAGTATCCGGGACTCGTCCTACGAGCAGTACTTC
TRBJ2-6,TRBV7-2,NA,few,CASSPRQAGGTSGANVLTF,TGTGCCAGCAGCCCCCGACAGGCCGGCGGGACCTCTGGGGCCAACGTCCTGACTTTC
TRBJ2-3,TRBV5-4,NA,NA,CASSLGRGDTQYF,TGTGCCAGCAGCCTGGGACGGGGGGATACGCAGTATTTT
TRBJ1-1,TRBV7-2,NA,few,CASSLRQNTEAFF,TGTGCCAGCAGCTTAAGGCAGAACACTGAAGCTTTCTTT
TRBJ2-1,TRBV7-2,NA,few,CASSPLTGQFF,TGTGCCAGCAGCCCCCTCACTGGACAGTTCTTC
TRBJ2-7,TRBV2,TRBD2,NA,CAREAGTYSSGSLNEQYF,TGTGCCAGGGAGGCCGGGACTTATTCTAGCGGGAGTCTCAACGAGCAGTACTTC
TRBJ2-2,TRBV2,TRBD2,few,CASRGGSLTGELFF,TGTGCCAGCAGAGGCGGGAGTCTGACCGGGGAGCTGTTTTTT
TRBJ2-3,TRBV7-9,NA,NA,CASSPSGSTDTQYF,TGTGCCAGCAGCCCCTCTGGGTCCACAGATACGCAGTATTTT
TRBJ2-1,TRBV4-3,NA,NA,CASSQGTHNEQFF,TGCGCCAGCAGCCAGGGGACCCACAATGAGCAGTTCTTC
TRBJ2-1,TRBV7-3,TRBD2,few,CASSLRASGTYNEQFF,TGTGCCAGCAGCTTACGGGCTAGCGGGACGTACAATGAGCAGTTCTTC
TRBJ2-7,TRBV4-2,TRBD2,few,CASSQDTSGIVTYEQYF,TGTGCCAGCAGCCAAGATACTAGCGGGATTGTCACCTACGAGCAGTACTTC
TRBJ2-7,TRBV19,TRBD1,NA,CASSIDPRDRGCEQYF,TGTGCCAGTAGTATAGATCCACGGGACAGGGGGTGCGAGCAGTACTTC
TRBJ2-7,TRBV9,TRBD1,NA,CASSVGQGFDEQYF,TGTGCCAGCAGCGTAGGACAGGGGTTCGACGAGCAGTACTTC
TRBJ1-1,TRBV4-2,NA,NA,CASSPTGRGDTEAFF,TGTGCCAGCAGTCCGACCGGACGGGGGGACACTGAAGCTTTCTTT
TRBJ2-7,TRBV6-6,NA,few,CASSPDSGRAYEQYF,TGTGCCAGCAGTCCGGATTCTGGCAGAGCCTACGAGCAGTACTTC
TRBJ2-3,TRBV7-2,NA,few,CASSFLRDTQYF,TGTGCCAGCAGCTTTTTGCGCGATACGCAGTATTTT
TRBJ2-1,TRBV5-4,NA,NA,CASSSIKGLGSYNEQFF,TGTGCCAGCAGCTCCATTAAAGGGCTAGGCTCCTACAATGAGCAGTTCTTC
TRBJ2-7,TRBV9,TRBD2,few,CASSPVGTSGSYEQYF,TGTGCCAGCAGCCCAGTTGGTACTAGCGGGAGTTACGAGCAGTACTTC
TRBJ2-5,TRBV5-4,NA,NA,CASSLPAQETQYF,TGTGCCAGCAGCTTGCCTGCCCAAGAGACCCAGTACTTC
TRBJ1-1,TRBV9,NA,NA,CASSVGLRLSSDTEAFF,TGTGCCAGCAGCGTAGGACTTAGACTGTCGTCGGACACTGAAGCTTTCTTT
TRBJ1-2,TRBV28,NA,few,CASSFSGSNYGYTF,TGTGCCAGCAGTTTTTCAGGGTCGAACTATGGCTACACCTTC
TRBJ2-7,TRBV27,NA,few,CASSKSRESYEQYF,TGTGCCAGCAGTAAAAGTCGGGAGTCCTACGAGCAGTACTTC
TRBJ2-5,TRBV9,TRBD2,NA,CASSATPGLAGKEAETQYF,TGTGCCAGCAGCGCAACACCGGGACTAGCGGGAAAGGAGGCAGAGACCCAGTACTTC
TRBJ1-2,TRBV19,TRBD1,NA,CASSELQGPDYGYTF,TGTGCCAGTAGCGAGCTACAGGGGCCTGACTATGGCTACACCTTC
TRBJ2-2,TRBV5-4,NA,NA,CASSSRRRTNTGELFF,TGTGCCAGCAGCTCCCGTAGGCGAACGAACACCGGGGAGCTGTTTTTT
TRBJ2-3,TRBV19,TRBD1,few,CASTRTGDTDTQYF,TGTGCCAGTACCAGGACAGGGGACACAGATACGCAGTATTTT
TRBJ2-1,TRBV2,NA,few,CASSQQGTYNEQFF,TGTGCCAGCAGCCAACAGGGTACCTACAATGAGCAGTTCTTC
TRBJ2-7,TRBV28,TRBD2,NA,CASSPSGRASYEQYF,TGTGCCAGCAGCCCAAGCGGGAGGGCTTCCTACGAGCAGTACTTC
TRBJ2-1,TRBV4-3,NA,NA,CASSQVSSVYNEQFF,TGCGCCAGCAGCCAAGTCTCTAGCGTTTACAATGAGCAGTTCTTC
TRBJ2-3,TRBV7-6,NA,once,CASSLEWGVDTQYF,TGTGCCAGCAGCTTAGAGTGGGGGGTGGATACGCAGTATTTT
TRBJ2-5,TRBV2,TRBD1,NA,CASSGQGLETQYF,TGTGCCAGCAGTGGACAGGGGTTGGAGACCCAGTACTTC
TRBJ1-2,TRBV7-2,NA,few,CASSLARYGYTF,TGTGCCAGCAGCTTAGCCCGATATGGCTACACCTTC
TRBJ1-4,TRBV6-5,NA,NA,CASSYLAATNEKLFF,TGTGCCAGCAGTTACCTGGCGGCAACTAATGAAAAACTGTTTTTT
TRBJ1-1,TRBV6-5,NA,NA,CASSYSGRNTEAFF,TGTGCCAGCAGTTACTCGGGTAGGAACACTGAAGCTTTCTTT
TRBJ1-1,TRBV7-9,TRBD1,few,CASSQHRDSQGDTEAFF,TGTGCCAGCAGCCAACATCGGGACAGCCAGGGGGACACTGAAGCTTTCTTT
TRBJ1-5,TRBV27,NA,few,CASSLSHNQPQHF,TGTGCCAGCAGTTTATCACACAATCAGCCCCAGCATTTT
TRBJ2-7,TRBV27,NA,NA,CASSTRGVPDEQYF,TGTGCCAGCAGCACAAGAGGGGTACCCGACGAGCAGTACTTC
TRBJ2-7,TRBV11-1,NA,few,CASSFRGSYEQYF,TGTGCCAGCAGCTTCAGGGGCTCCTACGAGCAGTACTTC
TRBJ2-7,TRBV10-3,TRBD2,few,CAIRSGTSGLSYEQYF,TGTGCCATCAGGTCCGGGACTAGCGGCCTCTCCTACGAGCAGTACTTC
TRBJ1-1,TRBV2,TRBD1,few,CASSSDRVSEAFF,TGTGCCAGCAGTTCCGACAGGGTCTCTGAAGCTTTCTTT
TRBJ1-1,TRBV11-2,NA,few,CASSPDRVGTEAFF,TGTGCCAGCAGCCCGGACCGAGTGGGCACTGAAGCTTTCTTT
TRBJ1-2,TRBV28,NA,few,CASSSGYYGYTF,TGTGCCAGCAGTTCAGGGTATTATGGCTACACCTTC
TRBJ2-1,TRBV7-3,NA,few,CASSRQVSWEEDEQFF,TGTGCCAGCAGCCGACAAGTGTCTTGGGAGGAGGATGAGCAGTTCTTC
TRBJ2-2,TRBV15,TRBD2,once,CATIPGLDYTGELFF,TGTGCCACAATACCGGGACTAGATTATACCGGGGAGCTGTTTTTT
TRBJ1-5,TRBV10-3,NA,NA,CAISEGSDSNQPQHF,TGTGCCATCAGTGAGGGTTCAGATAGCAATCAGCCCCAGCATTTT
TRBJ2-1,TRBV9,TRBD2,few,CASSVERGGSFFNEQFF,TGTGCCAGCAGCGTAGAGCGGGGCGGGAGTTTTTTCAATGAGCAGTTCTTC
TRBJ2-5,TRBV4-3,TRBD2,few,CASSQDFRTSALQETQYF,TGCGCCAGCAGCCAAGATTTTAGGACTAGCGCCCTGCAGGAGACCCAGTACTTC
TRBJ2-7,TRBV11-2,TRBD1,few,CASSRGRSSYEQYF,TGTGCCAGCAGCAGGGGGCGGTCATCCTACGAGCAGTACTTC
TRBJ2-7,TRBV7-8,TRBD2,NA,CASSLVLAGGPYEQYF,TGTGCCAGCAGCTTAGTTCTAGCGGGAGGGCCGTACGAGCAGTACTTC
TRBJ2-1,TRBV19,NA,NA,CASSMRRGDNEQFF,TGTGCCAGTAGTATGCGGCGGGGCGACAATGAGCAGTTCTTC